This TCR beta chain was observed in a study of blood T cell repertoires in COVID-19. Using immunoSEQ multiplex PCR, the repertoire was profiled, and TCRdb retains in-frame clones only, with some absent. The table records a few hundred thousand clones, 84% of them present only once. The CDR3 loop spans 14 amino acids. The V and J ends lost 6 bases and 4 bases respectively, with 15 bases between them. The V gene's germline CDR1 is LNHDA and CDR2 SQIVND (reference sequence). This clonotype was sampled from an elderly woman with COVID-19, enrolled during active disease. The gene calls are TRBV19 and TRBJ1-1; D not resolved. The sequenced material came from peripheral blood. The CDR3 DNA is TGTGCCAGTAGAGCAGGATCGGCACTCACTGAAGCTTTCTTT. Protein product: CASRAGSALTEAFF.